Listed below are T cell receptor beta chains from one sample, sequenced in a study of tumor and adjacent non-tumor tissue in lung cancer. TCRdb re-analysed the multiplex PCR reads in MiXCR, keeping a single row per CDR3 protein. The sample consists of around 76,000 distinct CDR3 sequences, 76% of them appearing once. The sample taken for sequencing was distant non-tumor lung tissue. The receptors were gathered from a man in his 70s with non-small cell lung cancer. CDR3s include the opening cysteine and the closing phenylalanine or tryptophan. A D gene is named only where the DNA matches it firmly. Clone size is given for some rows only: seen once, a few or many times, or a class if the clone is expanded.

abundance	v_gene	d_gene	j_gene	CDR3nt	CDR3aa
.	TRBV11-2	TRBD1	TRBJ2-7	TGTGCCATCAGCCTAGGGGGCCCGGCGAAATCCTACGAGCAGTACTTC	CAISLGGPAKSYEQYF
.	TRBV20-1	.	TRBJ2-4	TGCAGTGCTGTCAGAGTAGCCAAAAACATTAAGTACTTC	CSAVRVAKNIKYF
.	TRBV29-1	.	TRBJ2-3	TGCAGCGTACTCCCATATGTGACAGGCGGGGTCACAGATACGCAGTATTTT	CSVLPYVTGGVTDTQYF
few	TRBV28	.	TRBJ2-1	TGTGCCAGCAGTCTCACGACAGGTCGGAACAATGAGCAGCTCTTC	CASSLTTGRNNEQLF
.	TRBV12-3/TRBV12-4	.	TRBJ2-3	TGTGCCAGCAGTATGGAACTAGGGGCCTACACAGATACGCAGTATTTT	CASSMELGAYTDTQYF
.	TRBV11-1	.	TRBJ1-6	TGTGCCAACAGCTCAGGACAGCCTGATAATTCACCCCTCCACTTT	CANSSGQPDNSPLHF
few	TRBV6-1	.	TRBJ2-2	TGTGCCAGCAACTTAGGGGGGGCATACACCGGGGAGCTGTTTTTT	CASNLGGAYTGELFF
.	TRBV14	.	TRBJ1-4	TGTGCCAGCAGCCAAACCTCTGCAAGGGGTGAAAAACTGTTTTTT	CASSQTSARGEKLFF
.	TRBV6-2/TRBV6-3	TRBD2	TRBJ2-1	TGTACCAGCAGTTATGGGACTAGCGGGAGTGGACGTGGATACAATGAGCAGTTCTTC	CTSSYGTSGSGRGYNEQFF
.	TRBV29-1	.	TRBJ1-2	TGCAGTGTTCTCGACACGGGAGCCTATGGCTACACCTTC	CSVLDTGAYGYTF
few	TRBV20-1	.	TRBJ1-6	TGCAGTGCTAGAGGGGGCCATTCTAGCTCCTATAATTCACCCCTCCACTTT	CSARGGHSSSYNSPLHF
.	TRBV5-5	.	TRBJ2-5	TGTACTAGCAGCTTGGTCAGTCCGGAAACCCAGTACTTC	CTSSLVSPETQYF
many	TRBV12-3/TRBV12-4	.	TRBJ2-2	TGTGAAAGAAGTAAAAAAAATGGGAAAGCAGGGGAGATGTTTTTT	CERSKKNGKAGEMFF
.	TRBV4-1	TRBD2	TRBJ2-5	TGCGCCAGCAGCCAAGATCCCTCGCGGGAGCAACAAGAGACTCAGTACTTC	CASSQDPSREQQETQYF
.	TRBV20-1	.	TRBJ1-1	TGCACGGGGGCAGATCCCATGAACAATGAAGCTTTCTTT	CTGADPMNNEAFF
.	TRBV10-3	.	TRBJ2-2	TGTGCCGACCCGGCTAGCGCTCATACCACCGGGGAGCTGTTTTTT	CADPASAHTTGELFF
.	TRBV10-3	.	TRBJ2-2	TGTGCCATCAGTGAGTCGTCGGGGTCCGCCGGGGAGCTGTCTTTT	CAISESSGSAGELSF
.	TRBV5-4	.	TRBJ1-5	TGTGTCAACAGCGTGCAGGGCCGCAATCAGCCCCAGCATTTT	CVNSVQGRNQPQHF
.	TRBV20-1	.	TRBJ2-7	TGCATTGCTAGTATTCAGGATATCTACGAGCAGTACTTC	CIASIQDIYEQYF
.	TRBV5-1	.	TRBJ2-5	TGCGCCAGCAGCTTGTTGAGTTTGGGATTTTCTAGGGTAGAGACCCAGTACTTC	CASSLLSLGFSRVETQYF
.	TRBV20-1	TRBD2	TRBJ2-1	TGCAGTGCTATAGAGCGGGAATACAATGAGCAGTCCTTC	CSAIEREYNEQSF
.	TRBV4-2	.	TRBJ1-4	TGTGCCAGCAGCCAAGTACCATTGGGGCTTGCTAATGAAAAACTGTTTTTT	CASSQVPLGLANEKLFF
.	TRBV5-1	TRBD1	TRBJ2-7	TGCGCCAGCAGCCCACCTTTAGGGCAGGGGGCAAAGGAGCAGTACTTC	CASSPPLGQGAKEQYF
.	TRBV7-3	TRBD2	TRBJ2-1	TGTGCCAGCAGCTTGGGATCAATGCGGACTAGCGAGGGGGCGGATAATGAGCAGTTCTTC	CASSLGSMRTSEGADNEQFF
.	TRBV29-1	.	TRBJ2-4	TGCAGCGTTGAAGATCGGGGGTCAATGGGGTACTTTCAGTACTTC	CSVEDRGSMGYFQYF
.	TRBV11-3	.	TRBJ1-1	TGTGTCAGCACGCGTACGGGGGCGTTCACTGAGGCTTTCTTT	CVSTRTGAFTEAFF
.	TRBV28	.	TRBJ1-2	TGTGTCAGCGGAAAGGCGTTAGCTAACTATGGCTACACCTTC	CVSGKALANYGYTF
.	TRBV20-1	TRBD2	TRBJ2-3	TGCAGTGCTAGAGTAGAGCGGGGGGACACAGATACGCAGTATTTT	CSARVERGDTDTQYF
many	TRBV6-1	.	TRBJ1-5	TGTGCCAGCAGTGAAGGGGGCTTTGGCAATCAGCCCCAGCATTTT	CASSEGGFGNQPQHF
.	TRBV4-2	.	TRBJ1-5	TGTACCAGCAGCCAAGATTGGGGGTCCAATCAGCCCAAGCATTTT	CTSSQDWGSNQPKHF
.	TRBV5-4	.	TRBJ1-1	TGTGCCAGCAGTTCACAGTGGGCTAATACTGAAGCTTTCTTT	CASSSQWANTEAFF
few	TRBV24-1	.	TRBJ2-2	TGTGCCACCAGTAGGGCGGACCCGACCGGGGAGCTGTTGTTT	CATSRADPTGELLF
few	TRBV28	.	TRBJ2-6	TGTGCCAGCAGTTCTCTCAGGGACTCTGGGGCCAACATCCTGACTTTC	CASSSLRDSGANILTF
.	TRBV12-3/TRBV12-4	TRBD2	TRBJ2-1	TGTGCCAGCACTAAGAGCGGGACCTACAATGAACAGTTCTTC	CASTKSGTYNEQFF
.	TRBV11-3	TRBD1	TRBJ1-1	TGTGCCAGCAGCTTCGGGGACAGAACCCTGAACACAGATGCTTTCTTT	CASSFGDRTLNTDAFF
.	TRBV6-5	TRBD2	TRBJ2-1	TGTGCCAGCAGTTCCACTAGGGCTAGCGGGAGGAATGAGCAGTTCTTC	CASSSTRASGRNEQFF
.	TRBV12-3/TRBV12-4	TRBD1	TRBJ1-1	TGTGCCAGCAGCTTCGACAGGGTCACTGAAGCTTTCTTT	CASSFDRVTEAFF
.	TRBV5-4	TRBD1	TRBJ1-4	TGTACCAGCACCCCGGACAGGGCAAATGTAAAACTGTTTTTT	CTSTPDRANVKLFF
.	TRBV28	TRBD1	TRBJ1-2	TGTGCCAGCAGTCTCATCCCCTGGACAGGGGACTATGGCTACACCTTC	CASSLIPWTGDYGYTF
.	TRBV20-1	.	TRBJ1-5	TGCAGTGCTACGACTAGCGGGGGACTCACAGATACGCAGCATTTT	CSATTSGGLTDTQHF
.	TRBV6-5	.	TRBJ2-1	TGTGCCAGCAAAACCGGGTATGAGCAGTCCTTC	CASKTGYEQSF
.	TRBV6-2/TRBV6-3	TRBD1	TRBJ2-7	TGTGTCAGCAGTACTACGACAGGGCTTAACTGCGAGCAGTACTTC	CVSSTTTGLNCEQYF
.	TRBV30	.	TRBJ2-2	TGTGCCTGGTCCGGGAGCAACAACGGGGAGCTGTTGTTT	CAWSGSNNGELLF
once	TRBV20-1	.	TRBJ1-2	TGCTGTGCATTGGATTATGCTAATTATGGCTACACCTTC	CCALDYANYGYTF
once	TRBV10-3	TRBD1	TRBJ2-3	TGTGCTATCAGTCAGACAGGGGACCGCACAGATATGCAGTATTTT	CAISQTGDRTDMQYF
.	TRBV6-5	.	TRBJ1-1	TGTGCCAGCTGTTACTCGATGGCAGATATGCGTTATACTGAAGCGTTCTTT	CASCYSMADMRYTEAFF
.	TRBV6-6	TRBD1	TRBJ1-1	TGTGCCATCAGTTACTCACCGGGACAGGGAAACACTGAAGCTTTCTTT	CAISYSPGQGNTEAFF
.	TRBV4-3	.	TRBJ1-2	TGCACCAGCAGCCAAGATGTGGGCGGAGATACCTACACCTTC	CTSSQDVGGDTYTF
.	TRBV11-2	.	TRBJ2-7	TGTGCCAGCAGCCCGGGTAGGGCAGAGCAGTATTTC	CASSPGRAEQYF
.	TRBV5-4	.	TRBJ2-2	TGCGCCAGCAGCTCAGACACGTGGGAGCTGTTTTTT	CASSSDTWELFF
.	TRBV11-3	.	TRBJ2-7	TGTGCCAGCAGCTTAGGCTACGGGGACAACGACCAGTACTTC	CASSLGYGDNDQYF
.	TRBV5-4	TRBD1	TRBJ2-2	TGTGCTAGCAGCCCACAGGGACAGGGTTTGATGAACACCGGGGAGCTGTTTTTT	CASSPQGQGLMNTGELFF
few	TRBV11-2	.	TRBJ2-7	TGTACCAGCAGTTTAGATCAAGGGGCCCCCTACGAGCACTACTTC	CTSSLDQGAPYEHYF
few	TRBV6-6	.	TRBJ1-2	TGTGCCAGCAGCACTAGACAGGTCTCAACGCGCTACACCTTC	CASSTRQVSTRYTF
once	TRBV20-1	TRBD2	TRBJ2-1	TGCAGTGTGAGCGTGGGACTAGAGGGAGGAGGGAATGAGCAGTTCTTC	CSVSVGLEGGGNEQFF
.	TRBV28	TRBD1	TRBJ2-7	TGTGCCAGCAGTTTGTCCACAGGGGGCCACGTGCAGTACTTC	CASSLSTGGHVQYF
.	TRBV6-5	TRBD2	TRBJ2-5	TGTGCCAGCAGTCCGAGGCGGGTGCTAGCGGGAGGAAAAGAGACCCAGTACTTC	CASSPRRVLAGGKETQYF
.	TRBV4-1	.	TRBJ2-7	TGCGCCAGCAGCCGGACACTAGCAGGAGAGGGGGACGGGCAGAACTTC	CASSRTLAGEGDGQNF
once	TRBV12-3/TRBV12-4	.	TRBJ2-3	TGTGCCAGCAGTTTGGCCCAACACAGTTCGAGACAGTATTTT	CASSLAQHSSRQYF